This note documents a single T cell receptor beta chain sequence. What it recognizes is unknown. V dropped 8 bases and J dropped 8 bases, with 18 bases sitting between them. Germline V CDR1 and CDR2: LNHDA, SQIVND (reference sequence). The CDR3 sequence is 13 residues long. Clones were read by immunoSEQ multiplex PCR, and TCRdb kept only the in-frame ones, dropping some. The profile shows hundreds of thousands of clones, approximately 85% of them singletons. This record belongs to a study of Ad26.COV2.S vaccination and SARS-CoV-2 variants. Turning to the study itself: Doses of Ad26.COV2.S were injected into muscle once or twice, 56 days apart.

Study conclusions and caveats: Non-spike TCR breadth was similar in vaccine and placebo recipients.

Treatment here: 19 received Ad26.COV2.S at low or high dose, single or two shots; about 5 received placebo; per-sample allocation not given. On day 63 after the first injection, vaccine and placebo recipients gave samples. Expressing Wuhan-strain SARS-CoV-2 spike, an Ad26 vector served as the vaccine. V usage is TRBV19 and J usage is TRBJ1-2; D ambiguous. This specimen consisted of peripheral blood, obtained in a trial of Ad26.COV2.S vaccine versus placebo. The receptor's source is a person between 18 and 59 years old who received the Ad26.COV2.S COVID-19 vaccine or a placebo. This chain's CDR3 is CASHGRGVRGYTF. CDR3 nucleotides: TGTGCCAGTCATGGGCGGGGTGTGAGGGGCTACACCTTC.